The 17 T cell receptor beta chains reported below all come from one sample, sequenced in a study of shared clonotypes between healthy human individuals. Sequencing used immunoSEQ multiplex PCR; TCRdb keeps in-frame clones, though not all of them. The data hold under 300,000 clones, with approximately 65% observed a single time. Material: memory CD4+ T cells sorted from blood. Subset defined: CD45RA-negative fraction. These receptors originate from a man aged 25 to 40 in good health.

V gene TRBV28 combines with J gene TRBJ2-7; no definite D call. This CDR3 is 13 amino acids long. Germline CDR1 reads MDHEN; CDR2 reads SYDVKM. V was shortened by 4 bases and J by 6 bases, with 13 bases between the two germline ends. CDR3 region: CASSSPTWREQYF. In nucleotides, the CDR3 is TGTGCCAGCAGTTCCCCTACATGGCGCGAGCAGTACTTC. The complete variable domain, with remaining parts taken from reference TRBV28 and TRBJ2-7, reads DVKVTQSSRYLVKRTGEKVFLECVQDMDHENMFWYRQDPGLGLRLIYFSYDVKMKEKGDIPEGYSVSREKKERFSLILESASTNQTSMYLCASSSPTWREQYFGPGTRLTVT.

Regarding this clone: With only one base between it and a far larger clone, this is likely a read error. Other DNA sequences in the sample encode the same CDR3. The chain carries TRBV4-1 and TRBJ1-1, with TRBD1 as a possible D gene (6 bases). The CDR3 consists of 15 residues. Per germline, CDR1 MGHRA and CDR2 YSYEKL. CDR3 sequence: CASSEAGGWDTEAFF. In nucleotides, the CDR3 is TGTGCCAGCAGCGAGGCCGGGGGCTGGGACACTGAAGCTTTCTTT.

Only a few counts were recorded for this clone. The CDR3, as DNA: TGTGCCAGTAACAGGGGCTTGGTCGCGAACACTGAAGCTTTCTTT. Its protein is CASNRGLVANTEAFF. V and J are TRBV19 and TRBJ1-1; 7 bases map to TRBD1. J gave up 1 base and V 7 bases, and 9 bases lay outside the gene matches. There are 15 residues in the CDR3. CDR1 and CDR2 (germline): LNHDA, SQIVND (reference sequence).

V usage is TRBV15 and J usage is TRBJ1-5; D is perhaps TRBD1 (5 bases). The CDR3 is made up of 16 amino acids. Germline loops: CDR1 LNHNV, CDR2 YYDKDF (reference sequence). Trimming took 5 bases from V and 6 from J, leaving 20 bases between them. CDR3 amino acids: CATSPRIRAGIQPQHF. In DNA form, the CDR3 reads TGTGCCACCAGCCCACGGATCAGGGCGGGTATTCAGCCCCAGCATTTT.

The sample holds one count of this clone. Here the CDR3 DNA reads TGTGCCAGCAGCCTAATACAGGGTTTAGGTGAAAAACTGTTTTTT. Residues: CASSLIQGLGEKLFF. The V and J genes are TRBV11-2 and TRBJ1-4; a possible D gene is TRBD1 (6 bases). Germline CDR1 and CDR2: SGHAT and FQNNGV. This CDR3 contains 15 residues. V lost 5 bases, J lost 7 bases, and 17 bases lay in between.

The chain combines TRBV7-6 with TRBJ2-3; 10 bases line up with TRBD2. Losses at the gene ends were 3 bases for V and 1 base for J; bases not matched to a gene: 4. Per germline, CDR1 SGHVS and CDR2 FNYEAQ. The CDR3 length is 16 residues. In nucleotides, the CDR3 is TGTGCCAGCAGCTTCGTGAGCGGGAGGGGCACAGATACGCAGTATTTT. It encodes CASSFVSGRGTDTQYF.

The V gene is TRBV7-2, the J gene TRBJ1-1; no firm D call. Trimming cost V 2 bases and J 5 bases, with 9 bases left between them. Per the germline V gene, CDR1 is SGHTA and CDR2 is FQGNSA. This CDR3 region has 13 residues. The CDR3 here is CASSLNGWTEAFF. As DNA, the CDR3 is TGTGCCAGCAGCTTAAACGGCTGGACTGAAGCTTTCTTT.

The V gene is TRBV18, the J gene TRBJ2-5; 14 positions match TRBD2. The CDR3 consists of 16 residues. Germline V gene sequence: CDR1 KGHSH, CDR2 LQKENI. Germline trimming cut 4 bases from V and 3 bases from J; bases unmatched to any gene: 4. This CDR3 is CASSRGLAGGKETQYF. The DNA of the CDR3 is TGTGCCAGCTCACGCGGACTAGCGGGAGGCAAAGAGACCCAGTACTTC.

The rearrangement links TRBV14 to TRBJ2-1, with D maybe TRBD2 (5 bases). The ends were cut back, 1 base at V and 9 bases at J, with 10 bases in the middle. There are 13 residues in the CDR3. Germline V gene sequence: CDR1 SGHDN, CDR2 FVKESK. The CDR3 nucleotides are TGTGCCAGCAGCCAAGGCGCCGGGGTTGAGCAGTTCTTC. It specifies CASSQGAGVEQFF.

This clone appeared a few times. This CDR3 reads CASRRDGRNTGELFF. Here the CDR3 DNA reads TGTGCCAGCAGACGGGACGGACGGAACACCGGGGAGCTGTTTTTT. The chain joins TRBV6-5 to TRBJ2-2; the D call may be TRBD1 or TRBD2 (5 bases each). This CDR3 has 15 residues. Trimming removed 6 bases from V and 1 base from J, with 12 bases in between. Per the germline V gene, CDR1 is MNHEY and CDR2 is SVGAGI.

This chain uses TRBV5-6 with TRBJ1-5; TRBD1 matches at 7 bases. With 0 bases clipped from V and 5 bases from J, the junction kept 5 bases outside the gene matches. The V gene's germline CDR1 is SGHDT and CDR2 YYEEEE. The CDR3 extends over 15 amino acids. The DNA for the CDR3 is TGTGCCAGCAGCTTGGGGGGACAGTCCTATCAGCCCCAGCATTTT. As protein: CASSLGGQSYQPQHF. The complete variable domain, with remaining parts taken from reference TRBV5-6 and TRBJ1-5, reads DAGVTQSPTHLIKTRGQQVTLRCSPKSGHDTVSWYQQALGQGPQFIFQYYEEEERQRGNFPDRFSGHQFPNYSSELNVNALLLGDSALYLCASSLGGQSYQPQHFGDGTRLSIL.

The CDR3 DNA follows: TGTGCCAGCAGTTGGACTGCAAATCAGCCCCAGCATTTT. Protein: CASSWTANQPQHF. The chain employs TRBV6-5 and TRBJ1-5; unclear D gene. Trimming left V 4 bases short and J 4 bases short, with 8 bases between. This CDR3 has 13 amino acids. Germline loops: CDR1 MNHEY, CDR2 SVGAGI.

The genes are TRBV11-3 and TRBJ2-7, with 9 bases matching TRBD2. CDR1 is SGHNT and CDR2 is YENEEA in the germline V gene. Germline trimming cut 0 bases from V and 13 bases from J; bases unmatched to any gene: 7. The CDR3 spans 13 residues. Here the CDR3 DNA reads TGTGCCAGCAGCTTAGATGGTATAGCGGGAGATTACTTC. It specifies CASSLDGIAGDYF.

This clone was counted ten times or more. The same CDR3 can be traced to other DNA sequences in this sample. The chain couples TRBV28 to TRBJ2-1; D gene uncertain. This CDR3 contains 11 residues. The V end was cut by 6 bases, the J end by 4 bases, with 4 bases between. CDR1 and CDR2 from the germline V gene are MDHEN and SYDVKM. CDR3 loop: CASSLYNEQFF. CDR3 in DNA: TGTGCCAGCAGCCTTTACAATGAGCAGTTCTTC. Together with reference TRBV28 and TRBJ2-1, the CDR3 gives the full variable domain: DVKVTQSSRYLVKRTGEKVFLECVQDMDHENMFWYRQDPGLGLRLIYFSYDVKMKEKGDIPEGYSVSREKKERFSLILESASTNQTSMYLCASSLYNEQFFGPGTRLTVL.

This chain links TRBV5-5 with TRBJ1-1; TRBD1 matches at 8 bases. V lost 4 bases, J lost 2 bases, and 7 bases stayed unmatched. This CDR3 comprises 15 residues. Germline CDR1 reads SGHKS; CDR2 reads YYEKEE (reference sequence). CDR3 nucleotides: TGTGCCAGCAGCCCTCTCAGGGGGCGAAACACTGAAGCTTTCTTT. Translated: CASSPLRGRNTEAFF.

The sample holds a few counts of this clone. The chain couples TRBV19 to TRBJ1-2; possible D gene TRBD1, 5 bases. CDR3 length: 15 amino acids. The germline CDR1 and CDR2 sequences are LNHDA and SQIVND (reference sequence). The V end lost 7 bases, the J end lost 5 bases, and 20 bases lay between the germline ends. In nucleotides, the CDR3 is TGTGCCAGTACAAATAAGGGACTGATGACATATGGCTACACCTTC. Translation: CASTNKGLMTYGYTF.

This clone showed up just a few times. J is TRBJ1-1 and V is TRBV9, with D perhaps TRBD1 (5 bases). Germline CDR1 and CDR2: SGDLS and YYNGEE. This CDR3 spans 15 amino acids. The V and J ends lost 4 bases and 1 base respectively, with 14 bases between them. The CDR3 is CASSQTEGRNTEAFF. The CDR3 nucleotides are TGTGCCAGCAGCCAGACCGAGGGACGGAACACTGAAGCTTTCTTT.